This passage covers 16 T cell receptor beta chains from one sample sequenced in a study of Ad26.COV2.S vaccination and SARS-CoV-2 variants. Treatment reported: around 19 received Ad26.COV2.S at low or high dose, single or two shots; roughly 5 received placebo; per-sample allocation not given. Collection of the samples took place on day 63 after the first injection of vaccine or placebo. Sequenced by immunoSEQ multiplex PCR; TCRdb stores in-frame clones only, minus some. The table lists about 280,000 clones, around 87% of them singletons, with 3% to 4% in the top ten. Sequenced here: peripheral blood, sampled in a trial of Ad26.COV2.S vaccine versus placebo. The receptors were gathered from a person between 18 and 60 years old who received the Ad26.COV2.S COVID-19 vaccine or a placebo.

The chain combines TRBV12-5 with TRBJ2-6, with 7 bases identical to TRBD1. The V gene end was trimmed by 6 bases and the J gene end by 0 bases; junction bases not matched to a gene: 14. CDR3 length equals 19 residues. Germline CDR1 reads LGHNT; CDR2 reads FRNRAP. CDR3 sequence reads: CASGQISGTANSGANVLTF. DNA for the CDR3: TGTGCTAGTGGACAAATCTCCGGGACAGCCAACTCTGGGGCCAACGTCCTGACTTTC.

The V and J genes are TRBV10-3 and TRBJ1-2, with a possible D match to TRBD1 (6 bases). Germline loops: CDR1 ENHRY, CDR2 SYGVKD. V lost 6 bases, J lost 3 bases, and 11 bases lay in between. This CDR3 region has 13 residues. As DNA, the CDR3 is TGTGCCATCAGCCCACAGGGCCACTATGGCTACACCTTC. This encodes CAISPQGHYGYTF.

The gene calls are TRBV3-1 (or the pseudogene TRBV3-2) and TRBJ2-7; 8 bases fit TRBD2. V was clipped by 4 bases and J by 4 bases; unmatched bases: 6. Germline CDR1 LGHDT, CDR2 YNNKEL (reference sequence). This CDR3 is 14 amino acids long. DNA of the CDR3: TGTGCCAGCAGCCCTCCTAGCGGGTTATACGAGCAGTACTTC. Its protein product is CASSPPSGLYEQYF.

The chain uses TRBV27 and TRBJ2-3; either TRBD1 or TRBD2 may supply D (5 bases each). Trimming stripped 4 bases from V and 3 bases from J, with 14 bases between. The CDR3 spans 15 residues. Germline-derived CDR1 and CDR2 are MNHEY and SMNVEV (reference sequence). The CDR3 DNA reads TGTGCCAGCAGTTCCCCCGGGACCATAACAGATACGCAGTATTTT. This sequence encodes CASSSPGTITDTQYF.

Written as DNA, the CDR3 is TGTGCCAGCAGCTTTAGAGGGCCAGATACGCAGTATTTT. It codes for CASSFRGPDTQYF. The gene calls are TRBV7-9 and TRBJ2-3, with D possibly matching TRBD2 (5 bases). Germline V gene data show CDR1 as SEHNR and CDR2 as FQNEAQ (reference sequence). With 3 bases removed from V and 4 bases from J, the gap between germline ends came to 8 bases. The CDR3 totals 13 residues.

The rearrangement links TRBV5-1 to TRBJ2-3; 8 bases align to TRBD2. The CDR3 is 16 residues long. CDR1 is SGHRS and CDR2 is YFSETQ in the germline V gene. V dropped 0 bases and J dropped 6; count of bases not matched to a gene: 9. CDR3 DNA: TGCGCCAGCAGCTTGGGGCCAGCGGGGGCAGGGGATACGCAGTATTTT. Its protein is CASSLGPAGAGDTQYF.

About this clone itself: This CDR3 is also generated by other DNA sequences in the sample. The V call is TRBV5-1, the J call TRBJ2-3; weak D call: TRBD2 (5 bases). The germline V gene has CDR1 SGHRS and CDR2 YFSETQ. The V and J ends lost 2 bases and 2 bases respectively, with 9 bases between them. This CDR3 is built from 14 residues. In nucleotides, the CDR3 is TGCGCCAGCAGCTTACTAGATAACACAGATACGCAGTATTTT. It translates to CASSLLDNTDTQYF.

The chain combines TRBV11-1 with TRBJ1-1; 7 nucleotides agree with TRBD1. Germline CDR1 is SGHAT and CDR2 is FQDESV (reference sequence). There are 13 residues in the CDR3. V shed 5 bases and J 4 bases; nucleotides not matched to a gene: 4. In DNA form, the CDR3 reads TGTGCCAGCAGCGTCGCAGGGGGCACTGAAGCTTTCTTT. Translation gives CASSVAGGTEAFF. Using reference TRBV11-1 and TRBJ1-1 for the parts outside the CDR3, the full variable domain is EAEVAQSPRYKITEKSQAVAFWCDPISGHATLYWYRQILGQGPELLVQFQDESVVDDSQLPKDRFSAERLKGVDSTLKIQPAELGDSAMYLCASSVAGGTEAFFGQGTRLTVV.

The V gene is TRBV25-1, the J gene TRBJ1-3, with 8 bases fitting TRBD1. V lost 10 bases to trimming and J lost 1 base; unmatched junction nucleotides: 12. The CDR3 runs to 16 residues. CDR1 and CDR2 from the germline V gene are MGHDK and SYGVNS. The CDR3: CATLPPDRDSGNTIYF. The CDR3 bases are TGTGCCACCTTACCTCCGGACAGGGATTCTGGAAACACCATATATTTT.

This chain links TRBV30 with TRBJ2-7; 7 bases fit TRBD1. Per germline, CDR1 GTSNPN and CDR2 SVGIG (reference sequence). The CDR3 contains 14 residues. Unmatched junction bases numbered 9, after V lost 5 bases and J lost 2 bases. The CDR3 loop reads CAWAQGQLPYEQYF. Written as DNA, the CDR3 is TGTGCCTGGGCCCAGGGACAGTTACCCTACGAGCAGTACTTC. The full variable domain, with the rest looked up from reference TRBV30 and TRBJ2-7, is SQTIHQWPATLVQPVGSPLSLECTVEGTSNPNLYWYRQAAGRGLQLLFYSVGIGQISSEVPQNLSASRPQDRQFILSSKKLLLSDSGFYLCAWAQGQLPYEQYFGPGTRLTVT.

Ten or more counts support this clone. The genes are TRBV6-2 or TRBV6-3 and TRBJ1-3; 9 nucleotides agree with TRBD1. Losses at the gene ends were 0 bases for V and 4 bases for J; bases not matched to a gene: 4. CDR1 is MNHEY and CDR2 is SVGEGT in the germline V gene. The CDR3 length is 16 residues. The CDR3 region is CASSYSRTGVGNTIYF. Here the CDR3 DNA reads TGTGCCAGCAGTTACTCCCGGACAGGGGTCGGAAACACCATATATTTT.

This chain links TRBV2 with TRBJ1-5, with TRBD1 matching over 8 bases. V dropped 9 bases and J dropped 6; count of bases not matched to a gene: 16. The germline gives CDR1 SNHLY, CDR2 FYNNEI. This CDR3 is built from 16 residues. The CDR3 is CASRPGGRGRIQPQHF. CDR3 DNA sequence: TGTGCCAGTCGACCTGGGGGCAGGGGGCGAATTCAGCCCCAGCATTTT. The variable domain in full, with the rest retrieved from reference TRBV2 and TRBJ1-5, is EPEVTQTPSHQVTQMGQEVILRCVPISNHLYFYWYRQILGQKVEFLVSFYNNEISEKSEIFDDQFSVERPDGSNFTLKIRSTKLEDSAMYFCASRPGGRGRIQPQHFGDGTRLSIL.

The gene calls are TRBV25-1 and TRBJ2-5; 7 bases agree with TRBD2. The CDR3 sequence is 15 residues long. V gave up 1 base and J gave up 4 bases; unmatched junction bases: 6. Germline values: CDR1 MGHDK, CDR2 SYGVNS. The CDR3 bases are TGTGCCAGCAGTGAATTTGGGGGGGGTGCAGAGACCCAGTACTTC. Encoded protein: CASSEFGGGAETQYF.

The J gene is TRBJ1-5, the V gene TRBV15; no clear D. V was clipped by 0 bases and J by 3 bases, with 9 bases between them. This CDR3 contains 15 residues. In germline, CDR1 is LNHNV, CDR2 YYDKDF (reference sequence). Here the CDR3 DNA reads TGTGCCACCAGCAGAGATCAAAGCTACAATCAGCCCCAGCATTTT. It is translated as CATSRDQSYNQPQHF.

This clone turned up a few times. The chain recombines TRBV5-1 with TRBJ1-5; the D gene is possibly TRBD1 (5 bases). Germline-derived CDR1 and CDR2 are SGHRS and YFSETQ. The CDR3 consists of 13 residues. V lost 7 bases and J 4 bases, leaving 12 bases between the germline ends. The chain's CDR3 is CASSPGGNQPQHF. CDR3 coding DNA: TGCGCCAGCTCCCCCGGGGGAAATCAGCCCCAGCATTTT.

The chain employs TRBV3-1 (or the pseudogene TRBV3-2) and TRBJ2-1, with 10 bases matching TRBD2. Trimming took 0 bases from V and 13 from J; bases not matched to a gene: 9. Germline V lookup: CDR1 LGHDT, CDR2 YNNKEL (reference sequence). This CDR3 region has 15 residues. The CDR3 loop reads CASSQDVGSGRVQFF. The CDR3 region has the DNA TGTGCCAGCAGCCAAGATGTGGGCAGCGGGAGGGTTCAGTTCTTC.